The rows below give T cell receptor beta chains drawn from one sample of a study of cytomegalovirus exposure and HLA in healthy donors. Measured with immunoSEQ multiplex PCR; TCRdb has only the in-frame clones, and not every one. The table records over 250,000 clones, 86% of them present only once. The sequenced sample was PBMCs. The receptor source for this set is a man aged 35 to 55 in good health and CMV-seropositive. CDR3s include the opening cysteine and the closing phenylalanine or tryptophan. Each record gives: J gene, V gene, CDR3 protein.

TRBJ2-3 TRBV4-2 CASSQAVLKRSTDTQYF
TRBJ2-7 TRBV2 CASSGGRAGYEQYF
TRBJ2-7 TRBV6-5 CASSYSTGSGYEQYF
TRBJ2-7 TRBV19 CASSIRAPRVGSSYEQYF
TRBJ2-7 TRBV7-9 CSSSSKPRQGGVYEQYF
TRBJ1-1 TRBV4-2 CASSLGRLTEAFF
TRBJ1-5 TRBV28 CASSSDRASNQPQHF
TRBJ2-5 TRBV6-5 CASRNTGTHQETQYF
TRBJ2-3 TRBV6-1 CASRNLAGGTDTQYF
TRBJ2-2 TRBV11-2 CASSLGTGSFANTGELFF
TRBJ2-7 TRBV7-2 CASSFGRESNEQYF
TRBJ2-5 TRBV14 CASSQGTSGRLQETQYF
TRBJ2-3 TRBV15 CATSRGSGNTQYF
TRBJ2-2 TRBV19 CASSGDSYTGELFF
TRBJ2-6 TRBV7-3 CASSPSDLKTGGNSGANVLTF
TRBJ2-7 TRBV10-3 CAISESRGGPRTEQYF
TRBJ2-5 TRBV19 CASSGLAPQETQYF
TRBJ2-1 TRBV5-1 CASSLGGTARNEQFF
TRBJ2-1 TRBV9 CASSVGNSYNEQFF
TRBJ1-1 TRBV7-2 CASSGRRGTEAFF
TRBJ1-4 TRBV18 CASSPWDRASEKLFF
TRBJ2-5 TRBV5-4 CASRSPGGETQYF
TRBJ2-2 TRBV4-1 CASSQGQGDTGELFF
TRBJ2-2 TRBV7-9 CASTPVGATTNTGELFF